The 24 T cell receptor beta chains in this list originate from one sample, sequenced in a study of shared clonotypes between healthy human individuals. Measured with immunoSEQ multiplex PCR; TCRdb has only the in-frame clones, and not every one. The sample includes 2 million or so clones, 95% of them seen just once. Material for sequencing was naive CD4+ T cells sorted from blood. Specified subset: CD45RA+ positively selected. Source of these receptors: a man aged 18 to 29 in good health.

The rearrangement uses TRBV6-5 and TRBJ1-6; 7 bases align to TRBD1. With 7 bases clipped from V and 9 bases from J, the junction kept 9 bases outside the gene matches. The germline V gene has CDR1 MNHEY and CDR2 SVGAGI. The CDR3 runs 14 residues. The CDR3 loop is CASTGQAGGSPLHF. CDR3 in DNA: TGTGCCAGCACCGGACAGGCTGGAGGTTCACCCCTCCACTTT.

J is TRBJ1-6 and V is TRBV10-2, with TRBD1 as a possible D gene (5 bases). CDR3 length: 18 residues. The germline gives CDR1 WSHSY, CDR2 SAAADI. The ends were cut back, 0 bases at V and 0 bases at J, with 12 bases in the middle. Here the CDR3 DNA reads TGCGCCAGCAGTGAGTCAGAGGGGAGAAGCTCCTATAATTCACCCCTCCACTTT. This gives the protein CASSESEGRSSYNSPLHF.

This sequence joins TRBV2 and TRBJ2-7; TRBD1 or TRBD2 may be the D gene (5 bases each). The CDR3 is 16 residues long. The germline V and J ends were trimmed by 3 bases and 4 bases, with 19 bases remaining between them. CDR1 and CDR2 from the germline V gene are SNHLY and FYNNEI. CDR3 sequence reads: CASSDPQPGSRYEQYF. The CDR3 DNA reads TGTGCCAGCAGTGACCCCCAACCAGGGAGCAGATACGAGCAGTACTTC.

This chain uses TRBV19 with TRBJ2-5; 8 bases are a match to TRBD2. V lost 5 bases, J lost 2 bases, and 7 bases stayed unmatched. Germline V lookup: CDR1 LNHDA, CDR2 SQIVND (reference sequence). The CDR3 is made up of 15 amino acids. The CDR3: CASSHLAGDQETQYF. CDR3 nucleotide sequence: TGTGCCAGTAGTCATCTAGCGGGCGATCAAGAGACCCAGTACTTC.

This chain joins TRBV27 and TRBJ2-7; the D call may be TRBD1 or TRBD2 (5 bases each). V was shortened by 5 bases and J by 5 bases, with 19 bases between the two germline ends. This CDR3 has 15 residues. Germline CDR1 MNHEY, CDR2 SMNVEV (reference sequence). For the CDR3, the DNA is TGTGCCAGCAGTCCCGGGACGGTGGGGCGGGACGAGCAGTACTTC. It specifies CASSPGTVGRDEQYF.

As for this clone: This specimen includes other DNA sequences encoding the same CDR3. V is TRBV4-1 and J is TRBJ2-3; 14 bases match TRBD2. V dropped 4 bases and J dropped 1; count of bases not matched to a gene: 1. There are 16 residues in the CDR3. Looked up from germline, CDR1 is MGHRA and CDR2 is YSYEKL. The CDR3 loop is CASSLGLAGGTDTQYF. CDR3 DNA sequence: TGCGCCAGCAGCCTGGGACTAGCGGGAGGCACAGATACGCAGTATTTT.

The rearrangement joins TRBV10-3 to TRBJ1-1, with a weak D call TRBD1 (6 bases). This CDR3 is 15 amino acids long. V lost 3 bases, J lost 6 bases, and 17 bases lay in between. The germline V gene encodes CDR1 ENHRY and CDR2 SYGVKD. CDR3 region: CAISEQGRGQAEAFF. The CDR3 region has the DNA TGTGCCATCAGTGAACAGGGAAGGGGTCAGGCTGAAGCTTTCTTT.

To note about this clone: In the same sample, other DNA sequences code for this CDR3. The J gene is TRBJ1-1, the V gene TRBV18; 9 nucleotides match TRBD1. V trimming: 4 bases; J trimming: 3 bases; junction bases outside the gene matches: 0. CDR1 and CDR2 (germline): KGHSH, LQKENI. The CDR3 has 13 amino acids. CDR3 DNA sequence: TGTGCCAGCTCACGGACAGGGGACACTGAAGCTTTCTTT. Residues: CASSRTGDTEAFF.

The J gene is TRBJ1-5, the V gene TRBV19; D not certain. The CDR3 contains 16 residues. Trimming removed 2 bases at V and 0 bases at J, with 11 bases between. The germline gives CDR1 LNHDA, CDR2 SQIVND (reference sequence). CDR3 loop: CASSIRGSLSNQPQHF. CDR3 sequence (DNA): TGTGCCAGTAGTATAAGAGGGTCGCTTAGCAATCAGCCCCAGCATTTT.

This clone was counted a single time. The chain uses TRBV28 and TRBJ2-3; 8 nucleotides match TRBD1. CDR1 and CDR2 from the germline V gene are MDHEN and SYDVKM. CDR3 length: 17 amino acids. Unmatched junction bases numbered 9, after V lost 4 bases and J lost 0 bases. CDR3 in DNA: TGTGCCAGCAGTTCGCCTCCGGGACAGGAGAGCACAGATACGCAGTATTTT. It translates to CASSSPPGQESTDTQYF.

V gene TRBV18 combines with J gene TRBJ1-2, with unresolved D. Germline values: CDR1 KGHSH, CDR2 LQKENI. Between the trimmed V and J ends, which lost 4 bases and 4 bases, there was a span of 13 bases. This CDR3 contains 14 residues. The CDR3 sequence: CASSLSTGSYGYTF. In nucleotides, the CDR3 is TGTGCCAGCTCACTGAGTACCGGGAGCTATGGCTACACCTTC.

In its sample, this clone was seen once. The chain carries TRBV6-1 and TRBJ1-4; perhaps TRBD1 as D (5 bases). Deletions cut 5 bases from V and 7 bases from J, with 8 bases between. The CDR3 runs 12 residues. The germline CDR1 and CDR2 sequences are MNHNS and SASEGT. CDR3 in amino acids: CASSQGPEKLFF. The CDR3 DNA follows: TGTGCCAGCAGTCAGGGACCTGAAAAACTGTTTTTT.

V gene TRBV28 combines with J gene TRBJ2-3; TRBD2 might be the D (5 bases). The V gene's germline CDR1 is MDHEN and CDR2 SYDVKM. The CDR3 has 19 residues. Trimming took off 2 bases at V and 2 bases at J, with 23 bases between the two ends. The CDR3 DNA follows: TGTGCCAGCAGTTTAATGGCCCTGGGAGTTTTCGGAGCCACAGATACGCAGTATTTT. It encodes CASSLMALGVFGATDTQYF.

This chain uses TRBV10-3 with TRBJ2-7; a possible D gene is TRBD2 (7 bases). V dropped 5 bases and J dropped 2 bases, with 16 bases sitting between them. This CDR3 is built from 15 residues. Germline CDR1 is ENHRY and CDR2 is SYGVKD. In nucleotides, the CDR3 is TGTGCCATCAGTAGGGGAGTAGGGGGGGCCTACGAGCAGTACTTC. Translated: CAISRGVGGAYEQYF.

CDR3 in amino acids: CASSNPGRSPGQETQYF. In DNA form, the CDR3 reads TGTGCCAGCAGCAACCCAGGACGCTCCCCTGGTCAGGAGACCCAGTACTTC. The chain carries TRBV21-1 and TRBJ2-5. TRBV21-1 is given as a pseudogene. The CDR3 totals 17 residues.

Only one count was recorded for this clone. The chain couples TRBV27 to TRBJ1-5; 10 bases are shared with TRBD1. Per germline, CDR1 MNHEY and CDR2 SMNVEV (reference sequence). The length of the CDR3 is 15 residues. Trimming cost V 5 bases and J 4 bases; bases outside gene matches: 5. CDR3 amino acids: CASSSRTGGNQPQHF. DNA of the CDR3: TGTGCCAGCAGTAGTCGGACAGGGGGGAATCAGCCCCAGCATTTT.

The chain uses TRBV5-6 and TRBJ1-2, with D unresolved. CDR1 and CDR2 (germline): SGHDT, YYEEEE. CDR3 length: 13 residues. The V end lost 6 bases, the J end lost 3 bases, and 12 bases lay between the germline ends. Here the CDR3 DNA reads TGTGCCAGCAACTCCGGGGTTTACTATGGCTACACCTTC. As protein: CASNSGVYYGYTF.

The rearrangement uses TRBV11-2 and TRBJ2-5, with 7 positions matching TRBD1. CDR1 is SGHAT, CDR2 FQNNGV, per germline. This CDR3 has 16 residues. The V gene end was trimmed by 5 bases and the J gene end by 5 bases; junction bases not matched to a gene: 14. In DNA, the CDR3 is TGTGCCAGCAGCCCGCGCCGTGCAGGGGGTCGGGAGACCCAGTACTTC. It specifies CASSPRRAGGRETQYF.

The gene calls are TRBV18 and TRBJ2-1; D remains unclear. The V and J ends lost 3 bases and 10 bases respectively, with 7 bases between them. Germline CDR1 KGHSH, CDR2 LQKENI. The CDR3 consists of 11 residues. The CDR3: CASSPGMEQFF. The CDR3 region has the DNA TGTGCCAGCTCACCGGGAATGGAGCAGTTCTTC.

The gene calls are TRBV9 and TRBJ2-5; TRBD2 matches 8 bases. Losses at the gene ends were 3 bases for V and 3 bases for J; bases not matched to a gene: 10. The CDR3 covers 16 residues. The germline gives CDR1 SGDLS, CDR2 YYNGEE. Here the CDR3 reads CASSGGLAGWKETQYF. The CDR3, as DNA: TGTGCCAGCAGCGGAGGCCTAGCGGGCTGGAAAGAGACCCAGTACTTC.

V is TRBV29-1 and J is TRBJ2-1; D is unresolved. Germline V gene data show CDR1 as SQVTM and CDR2 as ANQGSEA. V dropped 0 bases and J dropped 6 bases, with 12 bases sitting between them. This CDR3 contains 14 residues. CDR3 protein: CSVEDQRAFNEQFF. The CDR3 coding sequence is TGCAGCGTTGAAGATCAACGAGCGTTCAATGAGCAGTTCTTC.

Comment on this clone: Other nucleotide sequences from this sample produce the same CDR3. J is TRBJ2-3 and V is TRBV5-4, with 7 bases identical to TRBD2. V dropped 0 bases and J dropped 3; count of bases not matched to a gene: 4. Germline loops: CDR1 SGHNT, CDR2 YYREEE (reference sequence). The CDR3 totals 15 residues. The CDR3 coding sequence is TGTGCCAGCAGCTTGGGACTAGCCGGGACAGATACGCAGTATTTT. Translating it yields CASSLGLAGTDTQYF.

The chain couples TRBV28 to TRBJ2-7; maybe TRBD2 (6 bases). Germline V gene lookup returns CDR1 MDHEN and CDR2 SYDVKM. The CDR3 is 12 amino acids. Trimming left V 5 bases short and J 5 bases short, with 10 bases between. For the CDR3, the DNA is TGTGCCAGCAGTATTCGGACTAACGAGCAGTACTTC. Amino acid sequence: CASSIRTNEQYF. The full variable domain, completed using reference TRBV28 and TRBJ2-7, is DVKVTQSSRYLVKRTGEKVFLECVQDMDHENMFWYRQDPGLGLRLIYFSYDVKMKEKGDIPEGYSVSREKKERFSLILESASTNQTSMYLCASSIRTNEQYFGPGTRLTVT.

Remarks on this clone: Additional DNA sequences in this sample encode the identical CDR3. The rearrangement joins TRBV5-1 to TRBJ2-5; no clear D. CDR1 SGHRS and CDR2 YFSETQ come from the germline V gene. Trimming pared 4 bases from V and 4 bases from J, leaving 5 bases between. This CDR3 region has 11 residues. This chain's CDR3 is CASSNVETQYF. CDR3 sequence (DNA): TGCGCCAGCAGCAACGTAGAGACCCAGTACTTC.